A selection of T cell receptor beta chains follows, all from one sample in a study of lymphopenia after photon versus proton radiotherapy. Clones were sequenced by immunoSEQ multiplex PCR, and TCRdb holds only the in-frame ones, with some missing. The repertoire holds approximately 170,000 clones, with about 85% as singletons. The sequenced sample was peripheral blood, obtained from a patient treated with photon-based radiotherapy. All receptors derive from a man aged 45-65 years with gastric cancer. Both conserved end residues are trimmed from each CDR3. Clone size is given for some rows only: seen once, a few or many times, or a class if the clone is expanded.

j_call	clone_size	v_call	cdr3_aa
TRBJ1-1	NA	TRBV5-5	ASSFSPGQTNTEAF
TRBJ1-1	NA	TRBV7-9	ASSLDGPTEAF
TRBJ1-2	NA	TRBV25-1	ASSDPGRNYGYT
TRBJ2-7	NA	TRBV18	ASSPGRVYEQY
TRBJ2-1	once	TRBV18	ASSPGTNNEQF
TRBJ2-1	NA	TRBV9	ASSRDSYNEQF
TRBJ2-3	NA	TRBV6-5	ASSSDSLATDTQY
TRBJ2-7	few	TRBV6-1	ASSESMSKQY
TRBJ2-7	once	TRBV4-2	ASSHGTGGSYEQY
TRBJ2-1	NA	TRBV4-2	ASSRSPFQREGLDEQF
TRBJ1-2	NA	TRBV28	ASSSWGLYYGYT
TRBJ1-3	NA	TRBV9	ASSVRGVGNTIY
TRBJ2-1	NA	TRBV9	ASSVELAGGNNEQF
TRBJ1-1	NA	TRBV6-1	ASSEYAIGTGEAF
TRBJ2-1	many	TRBV4-3	ASSPGISTSEQF
TRBJ1-2	NA	TRBV20-1	SGMTGYGYT
TRBJ1-2	NA	TRBV19	ASSIARTGPTYGYT
TRBJ2-2	NA	TRBV11-3	ASSRQGEGTGELF
TRBJ2-6	NA	TRBV9	ASSVGSSGANVLT
TRBJ2-7	NA	TRBV5-1	ASSSTYEQY
TRBJ2-4	NA	TRBV29-1	SIWVQGAKNIQY
TRBJ2-1	NA	TRBV5-1	ASSQTHPRTDEQF
TRBJ2-7	NA	TRBV19	ASTDRAESYEQY
TRBJ1-2	NA	TRBV19	ASSREGQDGYT
TRBJ1-5	NA	TRBV19	ASSDRGLYSNQPQH
TRBJ2-7	NA	TRBV6-5	ASSYSRGSPYEQY
TRBJ2-1	NA	TRBV29-1	SVEGGGAEDYNEQF
TRBJ2-3	NA	TRBV30	AGEVGGSKADTQY
TRBJ2-1	NA	TRBV5-4	ASSRGTSGIGEQF